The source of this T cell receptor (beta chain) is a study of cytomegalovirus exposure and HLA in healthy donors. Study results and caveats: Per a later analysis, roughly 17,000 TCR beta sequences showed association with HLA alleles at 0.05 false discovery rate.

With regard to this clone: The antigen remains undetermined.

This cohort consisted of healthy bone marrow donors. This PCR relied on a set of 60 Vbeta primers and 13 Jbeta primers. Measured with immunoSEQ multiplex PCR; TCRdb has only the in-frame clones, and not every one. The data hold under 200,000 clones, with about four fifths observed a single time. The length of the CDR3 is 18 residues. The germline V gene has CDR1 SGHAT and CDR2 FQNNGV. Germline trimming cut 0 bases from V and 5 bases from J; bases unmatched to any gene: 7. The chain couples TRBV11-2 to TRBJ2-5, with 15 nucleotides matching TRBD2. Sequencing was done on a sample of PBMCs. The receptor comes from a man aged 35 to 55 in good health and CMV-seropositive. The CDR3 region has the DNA TGTGCCAGCAGCTTAGAAGGGACTAGCGGGAGGTCGATGGAGACCCAGTACTTC. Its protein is CASSLEGTSGRSMETQYF.